Listed below are T cell receptor beta chains from one sample, sequenced in a study of cytotoxic CD8 clonotypes in ibrutinib-treated CLL. Assay: immunoSEQ multiplex PCR; the TCRdb copy retains only in-frame clones and omits some. Among 150,000 or so clones, 70% to 90% were seen once, and the ten largest hold 7.6%. The sequences come from PBMCs, collected after 36 months of ibrutinib treatment. These receptors all stem from a human donor with chronic lymphocytic leukemia. Both conserved end residues are part of each CDR3. D genes are given only for firm matches. Clone size, where shown, is once, few, many, or a class for clones that have expanded.

V,D,J,size,DNA,CDR3
TRBV30,.,TRBJ1-5,few,TGTGCCTGGAGTACTGCGGACAATCAGCCCCAGCATTTT,CAWSTADNQPQHF
TRBV7-9,.,TRBJ2-7,.,TGTGCCAGCGCACGGCTCAACTACGAGCAGTACTTC,CASARLNYEQYF
TRBV19,TRBD1,TRBJ2-7,.,TGTGCCAGTAGTGCCCCCGGGACAGGGGTTTCCTACGAGCAGTACTTC,CASSAPGTGVSYEQYF
TRBV29-1,.,TRBJ1-2,.,TGCAGCGTTGGGGGAATATATGGCTACACCTTC,CSVGGIYGYTF
TRBV10-3,TRBD1,TRBJ2-1,.,TGTGCCATCAGTGGACAGGGGTTCACCATCTACAATGAGCAGTTCTTC,CAISGQGFTIYNEQFF
TRBV5-6,.,TRBJ2-1,.,TGTGCCAGCAGCTTGGGGGGTAGCGGCCGGGTGTTCTTC,CASSLGGSGRVFF
TRBV4-1,.,TRBJ2-5,.,TGCGCCAGCAGCCTTTGGCGAGGGGAGACCCAGTACTTC,CASSLWRGETQYF
TRBV25-1,.,TRBJ2-2,few,TGTGCCAGCAGAGGGACTCTTGCGAACACCGGGGAGCTGTTTTTT,CASRGTLANTGELFF
TRBV18,.,TRBJ1-2,.,TGTGCCAGCTCACCGGACAGAGCCTATGGCTACACCTTC,CASSPDRAYGYTF
TRBV7-9,.,TRBJ1-1,.,TGTGCCAGCAGCCCCTCAGGTACTGAAGCTTTCTTT,CASSPSGTEAFF
TRBV5-1,.,TRBJ1-6,.,TGCGCCAGCAGCATAGGAACCCGGAGTTCACCCCTCCACTTT,CASSIGTRSSPLHF
TRBV5-1,.,TRBJ2-2,.,TGCGCCAGCAGTCCAGGACTACTCACCGGGGAGCTGTTTTTT,CASSPGLLTGELFF
TRBV18,.,TRBJ2-7,.,TGTGCCAGCTCACCACCAAATGTAAACTACGAGCAGTACTTC,CASSPPNVNYEQYF
TRBV27,TRBD1,TRBJ1-5,.,TGTGCCAGCAGTCTCGGACAGGTCGGCAATCAGCCCCAGCATTTT,CASSLGQVGNQPQHF
TRBV5-1,TRBD2,TRBJ2-1,.,TGCGCCAGCCACGGACTAGCGGGGACCAATGAGCAGTTCTTC,CASHGLAGTNEQFF
TRBV30,TRBD2,TRBJ2-2,.,TGTGCCTGGAGTTCCCCTAGCGGGGGTTACACCGGGGAGCTGTTTTTT,CAWSSPSGGYTGELFF
TRBV6-1,.,TRBJ2-6,.,TGTGCCAGCAGTGCTCGGCAGGGCGGTGGGGCCAACGTCCTGACTTTC,CASSARQGGGANVLTF
TRBV5-1,.,TRBJ2-5,.,TGCGCCAGCAGAGCCCGACCTTTCCAAGAGACCCAGTACTTC,CASRARPFQETQYF
TRBV5-6,TRBD1,TRBJ1-1,.,TGTGCCAGCAGCTTCGGGACAGACCCGATATTGGGCTTT,CASSFGTDPILGF
TRBV5-6,.,TRBJ2-5,few,TGTGCCAGCGCGGTAACGGGGACCCAGTACTTC,CASAVTGTQYF
TRBV5-1,.,TRBJ2-7,.,TGCGCCAGCAGCACTCAAGCCGGGACTTCCTACGAGCAGTACTTC,CASSTQAGTSYEQYF
TRBV6-5,.,TRBJ2-7,.,TGTGCCACCCTACAGGCCTTGAAGCAGTACTTC,CATLQALKQYF
TRBV20-1,.,TRBJ1-2,few,TGCGAGATAACAGGACCCTATGGCTACACCTTC,CEITGPYGYTF
TRBV27,TRBD1,TRBJ1-4,.,TGTGCCATGCGACAGGGGTCAACTAATGAAAAACTGTTTTTT,CAMRQGSTNEKLFF
TRBV19,TRBD2,TRBJ2-1,.,TGTGCCAGTAGCCCCGCACGAGCGGGAGCCGCCAATGAGCAGTTCTTC,CASSPARAGAANEQFF
TRBV6-5,.,TRBJ2-4,.,TGTGCCAGCACAGACCTCAAAAACATTCAGTACTTC,CASTDLKNIQYF
TRBV7-6,.,TRBJ2-2,.,TGTGCCAGCAGCTTAGTTTTGTATCGGAACAGAAATACTAGGAACACCGGGGAGCTGTTTTTT,CASSLVLYRNRNTRNTGELFF
TRBV18,TRBD1,TRBJ2-7,.,TGTGCCAGCTCACCAGAGGACAGGGACTACGAGCAGTACTTC,CASSPEDRDYEQYF
TRBV7-2,TRBD2,TRBJ2-4,.,TGTGCCAGCAGCTTGGCTAGCGGGAGAGGGTACATTCAGTACTTC,CASSLASGRGYIQYF
TRBV7-9,.,TRBJ2-1,few,TGTGCCAGCAGCTTTCTAGGGGTAAATGAGCAGTTCTTC,CASSFLGVNEQFF
TRBV5-1,TRBD1,TRBJ1-2,.,TGCGCCAGCAGCTCGCGGGACAGACCTAACTATGGCTACACCTTC,CASSSRDRPNYGYTF
TRBV18,.,TRBJ2-6,.,TGTGCCAGCTCACCGGGCGGGGGCGCTTCATTCGTGCCTGGGGCCAACGTCCTGACTTTC,CASSPGGGASFVPGANVLTF
TRBV25-1,.,TRBJ1-1,.,TGTGCCAGCAGTCCACAGGGAGCGAACACTGAAGCTTTCTTT,CASSPQGANTEAFF
TRBV9,.,TRBJ2-5,.,TGTGCCAGCAGCGTAGCTTCCGGCTTGAAAGAGACCCAGTACTTC,CASSVASGLKETQYF
TRBV6-5,TRBD1,TRBJ2-2,.,TGTGCCAGCAGTTATGGGACAGCGTGGACCGGGGAGCTGTTTTTT,CASSYGTAWTGELFF
TRBV29-1,TRBD1,TRBJ1-2,.,TGCAGCGTCCGCGGGACAGGGGCTGTCTATGGCTACACCTTC,CSVRGTGAVYGYTF
TRBV27,.,TRBJ1-5,.,TGTGCCAGCAGTTTACGGGGAGATCAATCGAGTCAGCCCCAGCATTTT,CASSLRGDQSSQPQHF
TRBV19,TRBD2,TRBJ2-3,.,TGTGCCAGTGGAGCGGGGGACACAGATACGCAGTATTTT,CASGAGDTDTQYF
TRBV6-5,.,TRBJ2-3,once,TGTGCCAGCAGTTACCGTGTGCCCCAAGGGAAAGATACGCAGTATTTT,CASSYRVPQGKDTQYF
TRBV6-4,.,TRBJ1-5,.,TGTGCCAGCAGTGCGGGGGCCGGAAATCAGCCCCAGCATTTT,CASSAGAGNQPQHF
TRBV5-1,.,TRBJ1-1,.,TGCGCCAGCAGCTGGACAGAGAACACTGAAGCTTTCTTT,CASSWTENTEAFF
TRBV27,TRBD1,TRBJ2-2,.,TGTGCCAGCAGTTCCGGGACAGGGAACACCGGGGAGCTGTTTTTT,CASSSGTGNTGELFF
TRBV28,.,TRBJ1-2,.,TGTGCCAGCACCTTGCCCAACCAGGGCTACACCTTC,CASTLPNQGYTF
TRBV4-2,.,TRBJ2-7,.,TGTGCCAGCAGCCAAGATTCGAGAGAGACGTACGAGCAGTACTTC,CASSQDSRETYEQYF
TRBV6-5,.,TRBJ1-2,.,TGTGCCAGCAGTGCCAGGGTAGACGACGGCTACACCTTC,CASSARVDDGYTF
TRBV7-3,.,TRBJ1-5,.,TGTGCCAGCAGCTTAACGGTCGCGGGGAGCAATCAGCCCCAGCATTTT,CASSLTVAGSNQPQHF
TRBV19,.,TRBJ1-1,few,TGTGCCAGTAGTATAGGTGGACATGTCACTGAAGCTTTCTTT,CASSIGGHVTEAFF
TRBV11-3,.,TRBJ1-3,few,TGTGCCAGCAGCTTAACAGATGGAAACACCATATATTTT,CASSLTDGNTIYF
TRBV7-2,.,TRBJ2-5,.,TGTGCCAGCAGCGCGTACCAAGAGACCCAGTACTTC,CASSAYQETQYF
TRBV9,TRBD1,TRBJ1-2,.,TGTGCCAGCAGCCTAGATGGACAGGGGTATGGCTACACCTTC,CASSLDGQGYGYTF
TRBV28,.,TRBJ1-3,.,TGTGCCAGCAGTTCCTATCCGGACTCTGGAAACACCATATATTTT,CASSSYPDSGNTIYF
TRBV27,.,TRBJ2-7,.,TGTGCCAGCAGTTATACGCGGCTGGGGGAGCAGTACTTC,CASSYTRLGEQYF
TRBV5-1,TRBD1,TRBJ1-2,.,TGCGCCAGCGCGTGGACAGGGATTTATGGCTACACCTTC,CASAWTGIYGYTF
TRBV4-1,.,TRBJ2-3,.,TGCGCCAGCAGCCAAGAAGTCAGGGCCACAGATACGCAGTATTTT,CASSQEVRATDTQYF
TRBV18,TRBD1,TRBJ2-5,.,TGTGCCAGCTCACAGGACAGGGGGCTCGTAGAGACCCAGTACTTC,CASSQDRGLVETQYF
TRBV18,.,TRBJ2-7,.,TGTGCCAGCTCACCACACTACGAGCAGTACTTC,CASSPHYEQYF